The clone carrying this T cell receptor beta chain was counted ten times or more. The antigen remains undetermined. This record comes from a study of T cell repertoires in cytomegalovirus infection. Study context: CMV infection plus the matching HLA type was flagged by public TCR beta signatures. Findings of the study overall: Frequencies of public TCR beta families were cumulated, and this identified carriers of CMV plus the relevant HLA. In two of eight donors, the top clonotype was HLA-C-restricted CMV-specific.

TCRdb called the reads again in MiXCR, with one record for every CDR3 protein. Of around 450,000 distinct CDR3 sequences in the sample, roughly a third were seen once. Sequencing was performed on PBMCs. The TCR originated in a human donor in good health (CMV status not recorded). Some clones in this sample may be carry-over from other donors' samples.

The CDR3 region has the DNA TGTGCCAGCAGCTTAGTAGTAGCGGGGGGACAGTACTTC. This encodes CASSLVVAGGQYF. This chain uses TRBV7-8 with TRBJ2-4; 10 bases match TRBD2. V lost 1 base to trimming and J lost 13 bases; unmatched junction nucleotides: 4. CDR3 length: 13 amino acids. In germline, CDR1 is SGHVS, CDR2 FQNEAQ.